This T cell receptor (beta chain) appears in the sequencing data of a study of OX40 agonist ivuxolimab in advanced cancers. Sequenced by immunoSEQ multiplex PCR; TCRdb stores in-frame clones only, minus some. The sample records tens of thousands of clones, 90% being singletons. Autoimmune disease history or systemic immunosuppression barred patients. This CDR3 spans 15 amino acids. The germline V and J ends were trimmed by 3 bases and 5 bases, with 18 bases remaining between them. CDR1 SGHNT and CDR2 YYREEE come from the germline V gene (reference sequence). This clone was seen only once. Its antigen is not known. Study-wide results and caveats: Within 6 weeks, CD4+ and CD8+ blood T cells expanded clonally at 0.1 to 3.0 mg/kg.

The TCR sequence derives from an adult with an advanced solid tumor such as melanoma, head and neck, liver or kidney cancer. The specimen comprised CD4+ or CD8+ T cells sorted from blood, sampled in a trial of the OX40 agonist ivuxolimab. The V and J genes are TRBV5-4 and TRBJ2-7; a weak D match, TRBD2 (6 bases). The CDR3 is CASSWGVGGRNEQYF. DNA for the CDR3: TGTGCCAGCAGCTGGGGGGTGGGAGGCAGGAACGAGCAGTACTTC.